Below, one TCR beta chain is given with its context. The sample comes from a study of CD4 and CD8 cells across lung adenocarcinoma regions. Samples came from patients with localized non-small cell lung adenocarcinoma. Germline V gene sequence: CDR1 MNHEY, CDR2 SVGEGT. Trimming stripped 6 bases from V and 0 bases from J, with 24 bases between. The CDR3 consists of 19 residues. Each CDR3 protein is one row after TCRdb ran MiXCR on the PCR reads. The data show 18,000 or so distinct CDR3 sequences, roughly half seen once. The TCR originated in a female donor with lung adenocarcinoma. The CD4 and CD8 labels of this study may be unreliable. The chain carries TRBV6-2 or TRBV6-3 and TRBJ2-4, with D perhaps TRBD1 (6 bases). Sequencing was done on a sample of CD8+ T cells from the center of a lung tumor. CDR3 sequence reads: CASSKSGQQRLEAKNIQYF. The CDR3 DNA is TGTGCCAGCAGCAAATCGGGACAACAAAGACTCGAAGCCAAAAACATTCAGTACTTC.